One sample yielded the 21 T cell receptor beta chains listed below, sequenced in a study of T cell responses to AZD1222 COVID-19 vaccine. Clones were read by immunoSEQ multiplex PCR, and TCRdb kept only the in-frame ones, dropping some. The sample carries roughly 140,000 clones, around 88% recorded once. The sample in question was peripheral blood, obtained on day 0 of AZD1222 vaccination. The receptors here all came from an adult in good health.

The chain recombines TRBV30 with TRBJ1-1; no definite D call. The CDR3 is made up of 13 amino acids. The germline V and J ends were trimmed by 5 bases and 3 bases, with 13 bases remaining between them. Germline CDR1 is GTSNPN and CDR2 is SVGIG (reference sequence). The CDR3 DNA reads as TGTGCCTGGGTCAACTTTTTGGACACTGAAGCTTTCTTT. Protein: CAWVNFLDTEAFF.

The CDR3, as DNA: TGTGCCAGCAGCCAAGGGGGTCAGTTAAATTCACCCCTCCACTTT. Translated: CASSQGGQLNSPLHF. This chain connects TRBV3-1 (or the pseudogene TRBV3-2) to TRBJ1-6; D gene uncertain. The CDR3 is 15 amino acids. Trimming removed 1 base at V and 7 bases at J, with 11 bases between. Germline V gene sequence: CDR1 LGHDT, CDR2 YNNKEL (reference sequence).

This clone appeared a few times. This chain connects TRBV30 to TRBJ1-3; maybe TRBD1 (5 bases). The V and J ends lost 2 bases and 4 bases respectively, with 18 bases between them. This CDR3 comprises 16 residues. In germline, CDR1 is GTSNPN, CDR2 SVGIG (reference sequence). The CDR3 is CAWSFNGRDGGNTIYF. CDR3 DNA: TGTGCCTGGAGTTTTAACGGACGGGACGGAGGAAACACCATATATTTT.

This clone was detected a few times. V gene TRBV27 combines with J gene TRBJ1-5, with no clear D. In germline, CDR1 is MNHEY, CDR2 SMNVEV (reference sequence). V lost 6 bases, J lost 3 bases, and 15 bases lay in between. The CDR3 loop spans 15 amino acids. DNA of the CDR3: TGTGCCAGCAGCGATGGATCCGGAGCCAATCAGCCCCAGCATTTT. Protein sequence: CASSDGSGANQPQHF.

In nucleotides, the CDR3 is TGTGCCAGCAGCTTCGGCCTTGGCTACACCTTC. Amino acid sequence: CASSFGLGYTF. The genes are TRBV7-9 and TRBJ1-2, with D hard to call. The germline V gene encodes CDR1 SEHNR and CDR2 FQNEAQ (reference sequence). CDR3 size: 11 residues. V gave up 3 bases and J gave up 7 bases, with 6 bases separating them.

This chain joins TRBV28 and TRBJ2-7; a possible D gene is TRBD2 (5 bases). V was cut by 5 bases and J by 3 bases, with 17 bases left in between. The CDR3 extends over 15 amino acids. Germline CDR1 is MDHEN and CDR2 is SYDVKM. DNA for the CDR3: TGTGCCAGCAGTCCTATTAGAGGGTTGAACTACGAGCAGTACTTC. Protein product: CASSPIRGLNYEQYF.

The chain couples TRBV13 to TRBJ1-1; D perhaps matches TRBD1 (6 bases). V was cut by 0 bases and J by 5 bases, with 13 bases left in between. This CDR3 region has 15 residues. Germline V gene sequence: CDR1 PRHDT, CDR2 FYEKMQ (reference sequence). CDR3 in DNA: TGTGCCAGCAGCTTAGGGCTCGGGAGGGGGACTGAAGCTTTCTTT. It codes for CASSLGLGRGTEAFF.

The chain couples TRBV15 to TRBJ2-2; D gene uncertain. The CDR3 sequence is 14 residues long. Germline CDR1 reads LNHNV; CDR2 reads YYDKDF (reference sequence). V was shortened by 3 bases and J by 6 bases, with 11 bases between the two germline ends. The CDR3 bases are TGTGCCACCAGCAGGAACTTCAACGCCGGGGAGCTGTTTTTT. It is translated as CATSRNFNAGELFF.

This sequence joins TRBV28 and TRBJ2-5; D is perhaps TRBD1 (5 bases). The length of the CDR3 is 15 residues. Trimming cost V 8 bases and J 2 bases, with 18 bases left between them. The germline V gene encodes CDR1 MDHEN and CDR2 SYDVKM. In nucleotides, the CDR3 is TGTGCCAGCGGTGCAGGGTGGGCAACTCAAGAGACCCAGTACTTC. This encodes CASGAGWATQETQYF. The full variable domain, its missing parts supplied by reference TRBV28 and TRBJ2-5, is DVKVTQSSRYLVKRTGEKVFLECVQDMDHENMFWYRQDPGLGLRLIYFSYDVKMKEKGDIPEGYSVSREKKERFSLILESASTNQTSMYLCASGAGWATQETQYFGPGTRLLVL.

The CDR3 reads CASSPRSKETQYF. Here the CDR3 DNA reads TGTGCCAGCAGCCCGAGAAGTAAAGAGACCCAGTACTTC. The chain is built from TRBV9 and TRBJ2-5; D is uncertain. Germline loops: CDR1 SGDLS, CDR2 YYNGEE. The CDR3 covers 13 residues. Trimming pared 4 bases from V and 3 bases from J, leaving 10 bases between.

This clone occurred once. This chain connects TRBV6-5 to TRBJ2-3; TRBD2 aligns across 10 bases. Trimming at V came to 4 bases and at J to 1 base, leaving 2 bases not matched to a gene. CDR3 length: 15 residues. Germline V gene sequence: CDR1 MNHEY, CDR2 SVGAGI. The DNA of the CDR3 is TGTGCCAGCAGTTTCCTAGCGGGGGGCACAGATACGCAGTATTTT. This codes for CASSFLAGGTDTQYF.

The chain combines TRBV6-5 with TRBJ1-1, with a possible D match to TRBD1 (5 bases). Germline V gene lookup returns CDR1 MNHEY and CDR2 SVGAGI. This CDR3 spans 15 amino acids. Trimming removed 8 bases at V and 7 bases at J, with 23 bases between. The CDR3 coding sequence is TGTGCCAGCGGAGAACGGGGGATTGGGCGCGGTGAAGCTTTCTTT. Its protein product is CASGERGIGRGEAFF.

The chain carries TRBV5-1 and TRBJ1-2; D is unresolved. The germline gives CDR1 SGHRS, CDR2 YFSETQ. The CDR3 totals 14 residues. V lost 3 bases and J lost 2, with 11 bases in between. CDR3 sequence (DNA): TGCGCCAGCAGCTCGGAGGGAGCGAACTATGGCTACACCTTC. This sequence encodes CASSSEGANYGYTF.

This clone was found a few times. CDR3 DNA: TGTGCCAGCAGTCGTCGGACTAGCGGGAGCACTGAGCAGTTCTTC. This encodes CASSRRTSGSTEQFF. The chain combines TRBV6-4 with TRBJ2-1; TRBD2 agrees at 13 bases. Germline CDR1 reads MRHNA; CDR2 reads SNTAGT. V trimming: 5 bases; J trimming: 9 bases; junction bases outside the gene matches: 7. This CDR3 is 15 amino acids long.

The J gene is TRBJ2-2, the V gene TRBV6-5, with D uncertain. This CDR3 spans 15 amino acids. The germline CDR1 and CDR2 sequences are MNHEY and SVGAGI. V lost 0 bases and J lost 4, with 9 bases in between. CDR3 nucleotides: TGTGCCAGCAGTTACTCTGGAGCGCCCACCGGGGAGCTGTTTTTT. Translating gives CASSYSGAPTGELFF.

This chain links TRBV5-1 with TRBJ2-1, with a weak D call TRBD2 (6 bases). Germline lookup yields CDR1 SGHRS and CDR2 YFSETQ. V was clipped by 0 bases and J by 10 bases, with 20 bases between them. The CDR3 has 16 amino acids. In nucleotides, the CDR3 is TGCGCCAGCAGCTTGGTTGGGCCGGGAGTTCGCTTGGAGCAGTTCTTC. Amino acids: CASSLVGPGVRLEQFF.

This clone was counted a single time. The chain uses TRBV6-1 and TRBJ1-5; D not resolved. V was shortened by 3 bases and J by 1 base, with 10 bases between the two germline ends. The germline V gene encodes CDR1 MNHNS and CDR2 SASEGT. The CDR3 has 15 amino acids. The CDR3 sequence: CASSDEGRSNQPQHF. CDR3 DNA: TGTGCCAGCAGTGATGAGGGCCGAAGCAATCAGCCCCAGCATTTT.

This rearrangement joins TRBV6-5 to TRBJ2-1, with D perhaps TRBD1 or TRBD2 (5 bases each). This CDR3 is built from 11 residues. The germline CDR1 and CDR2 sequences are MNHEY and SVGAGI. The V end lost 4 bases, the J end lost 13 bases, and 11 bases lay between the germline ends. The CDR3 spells CASSSGPGQFF. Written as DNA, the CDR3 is TGTGCCAGCAGTTCGGGACCCGGACAGTTCTTC.

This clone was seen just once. The CDR3 loop reads CASSHIVLGYTF. CDR3 sequence (DNA): TGTGCCAGCAGCCATATTGTTTTGGGCTACACCTTC. This chain connects TRBV3-1 (or the pseudogene TRBV3-2) to TRBJ1-2, with D unresolved. The germline CDR1 and CDR2 sequences are LGHDT and YNNKEL (reference sequence). Between the trimmed V and J ends, which lost 3 bases and 8 bases, there was a span of 10 bases. This CDR3 has 12 amino acids.

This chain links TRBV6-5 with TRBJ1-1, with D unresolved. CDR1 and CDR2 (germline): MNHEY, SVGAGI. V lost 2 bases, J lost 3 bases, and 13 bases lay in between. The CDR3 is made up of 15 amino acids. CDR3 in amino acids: CASSYASNRDTEAFF. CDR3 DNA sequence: TGTGCCAGCAGTTACGCATCTAATAGGGACACTGAAGCTTTCTTT.

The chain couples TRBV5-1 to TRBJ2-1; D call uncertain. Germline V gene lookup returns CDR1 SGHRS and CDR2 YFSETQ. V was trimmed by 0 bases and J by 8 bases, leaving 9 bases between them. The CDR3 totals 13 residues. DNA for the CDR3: TGCGCCAGCAGCTTGGCGCCAGTTGATGAGCAGTTCTTC. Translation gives CASSLAPVDEQFF.